This record concerns one TCR beta chain sequence. This record belongs to a study of T cell changes during pregnancy in multiple sclerosis. Data came from immunoSEQ multiplex PCR; TCRdb stores just in-frame clones and leaves some out. The profile shows fewer than 20,000 clones, 85% of them singletons. Sequenced material: CD8+ T cells from peripheral blood mononuclear cells, taken after pregnancy. This TCR was sampled from a female donor with multiple sclerosis, enrolled in a pregnancy study.

CDR3 bases: TGTGCCAGCAGTGAATCCGGAGATAGTGCTAGCAGGAACACCGGGGAGCTGTTTTTT. This sequence encodes CASSESGDSASRNTGELFF. The chain recombines TRBV2 with TRBJ2-2; tentatively, D is TRBD2 (5 bases). Germline-derived CDR1 and CDR2 are SNHLY and FYNNEI. There are 19 residues in the CDR3. Trimming left V 2 bases short and J 1 base short, with 20 bases between.